The clone carrying this T cell receptor (beta chain) occurred many times. The target antigen is unknown. The TCRbeta library incorporated unique molecular identifiers. TCRdb used MiXCR to reprocess the PCR reads, holding one entry per CDR3 protein. The repertoire has hundreds of thousands of distinct CDR3 sequences, roughly 14% of them found once; the top ten carry about 0.79%. Unmatched junction bases numbered 4, after V lost 0 bases and J lost 7 bases. From germline, CDR1 is MNHEY and CDR2 SVGAGI. The CDR3 consists of 15 residues. The sample is drawn from a study of T-cell reconstitution after alpha-beta-depleted transplantation in children. Broader study findings: Reportedly, roughly two months post-transplant, alpha-beta T cells arose from several hundred expanded graft clones. T-cell counts and diversity at one year post-transplant came mainly from newly produced T cells.

The V gene is TRBV6-5, the J gene TRBJ2-1; 9 nucleotides match TRBD2. This receptor was obtained from a girl aged 2 to 9 with congenital amegakaryocytic thrombocytopenia, due to receive a stem cell transplant. Material: PBMCs, obtained before TCRalphabeta/CD19-depleted stem cell transplant. DNA of the CDR3: TGTGCCAGCAGTTACTCGGCGGGGGGGAGGAATGAGCAGTTCTTC. Amino acid sequence: CASSYSAGGRNEQFF.